The sequence of this TCR beta chain was determined in a study of CDR3 diversity in severe acne. From the PCR reads, TCRdb called clonotypes with MiXCR, one entry per CDR3 protein. This table holds some 90,000 distinct CDR3 sequences, roughly half found once. Trimming took 10 bases from V and 2 from J; bases not matched to a gene: 16. Germline V CDR1 and CDR2: ENHRY, SYGVKD. The CDR3 is 17 amino acids. Material: blood. This sequence was found in a male donor in good health, serving as a control. V usage is TRBV10-3 and J usage is TRBJ1-5, with 8 nucleotides matching TRBD1. CDR3 DNA: TGTGCCAGCTCACCTCCCGGGACAGGCTTGGGCAATCAGCCCCAGCATTTT. Translated, it gives CASSPPGTGLGNQPQHF.